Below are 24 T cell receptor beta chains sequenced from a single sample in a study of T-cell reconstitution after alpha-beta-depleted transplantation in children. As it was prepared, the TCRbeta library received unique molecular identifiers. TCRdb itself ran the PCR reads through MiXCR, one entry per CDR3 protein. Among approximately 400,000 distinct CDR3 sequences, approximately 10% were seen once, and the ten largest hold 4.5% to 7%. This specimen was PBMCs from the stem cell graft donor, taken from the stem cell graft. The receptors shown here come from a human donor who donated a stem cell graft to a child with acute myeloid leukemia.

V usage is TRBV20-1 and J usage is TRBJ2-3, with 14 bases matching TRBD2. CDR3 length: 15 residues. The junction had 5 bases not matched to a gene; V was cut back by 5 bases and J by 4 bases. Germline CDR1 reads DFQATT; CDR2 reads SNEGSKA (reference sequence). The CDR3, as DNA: TGCAGTGCTCCCGGGACTAGCGGGAGTGCAGATACGCAGTATTTT. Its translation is CSAPGTSGSADTQYF.

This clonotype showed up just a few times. In nucleotides, the CDR3 is TGTGCCAGCAGCTACCCCGGGACACTTGGCCACGAGCAGTACGTC. Protein sequence: CASSYPGTLGHEQYV. V and J are TRBV11-2 and TRBJ2-7; D possibly corresponds to TRBD1 (6 bases). This CDR3 is built from 15 residues. The germline V and J ends were trimmed by 4 bases and 5 bases, with 18 bases remaining between them. Germline loops: CDR1 SGHAT, CDR2 FQNNGV.

CDR3 residues: CSAGDRDKRGYTF. The CDR3 region has the DNA TGCAGCGCCGGCGACAGGGATAAACGCGGCTACACCTTC. This chain connects TRBV29-1 to TRBJ1-2, with 7 bases that match TRBD1. Germline-derived CDR1 and CDR2 are SQVTM and ANQGSEA. The ends lost 7 bases at V and 8 bases at J; junction bases unmatched: 13. The CDR3 has 13 residues.

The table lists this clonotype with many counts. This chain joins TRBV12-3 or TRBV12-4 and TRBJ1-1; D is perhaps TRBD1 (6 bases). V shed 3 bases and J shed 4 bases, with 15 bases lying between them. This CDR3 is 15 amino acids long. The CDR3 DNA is TGTGCCAGCAGTTTCCCCCAGGGGCGGATCACTGAAGCTTTCTTT. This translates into CASSFPQGRITEAFF.

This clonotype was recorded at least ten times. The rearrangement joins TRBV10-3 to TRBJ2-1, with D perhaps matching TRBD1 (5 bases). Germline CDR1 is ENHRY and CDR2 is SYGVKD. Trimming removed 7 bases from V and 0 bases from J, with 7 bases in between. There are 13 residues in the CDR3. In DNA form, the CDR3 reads TGTGCCATCACGGACAACTCCTACAATGAGCAGTTCTTC. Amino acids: CAITDNSYNEQFF.

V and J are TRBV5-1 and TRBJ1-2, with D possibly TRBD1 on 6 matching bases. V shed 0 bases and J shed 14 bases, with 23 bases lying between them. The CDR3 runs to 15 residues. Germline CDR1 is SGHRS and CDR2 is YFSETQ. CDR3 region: CASSLAVASGQPKTF. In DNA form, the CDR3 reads TGCGCCAGCAGCTTGGCCGTTGCGTCCGGACAGCCAAAAACCTTC.

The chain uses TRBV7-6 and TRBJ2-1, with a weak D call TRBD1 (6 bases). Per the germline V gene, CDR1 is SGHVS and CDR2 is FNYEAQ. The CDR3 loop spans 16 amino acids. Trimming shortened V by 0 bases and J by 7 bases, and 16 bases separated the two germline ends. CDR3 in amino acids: CASSLATGLTRNEQFF. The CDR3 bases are TGTGCCAGCAGCTTAGCCACAGGGCTTACTCGGAATGAGCAGTTCTTC.

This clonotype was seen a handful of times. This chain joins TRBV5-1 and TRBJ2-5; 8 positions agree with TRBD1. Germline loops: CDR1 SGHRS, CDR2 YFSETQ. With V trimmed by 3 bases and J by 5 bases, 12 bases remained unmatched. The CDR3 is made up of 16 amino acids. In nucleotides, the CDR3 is TGCGCCAGCAGCTCGCGCCCGGACAGGGACGGGGAGACCCAGTACTTC. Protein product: CASSSRPDRDGETQYF.

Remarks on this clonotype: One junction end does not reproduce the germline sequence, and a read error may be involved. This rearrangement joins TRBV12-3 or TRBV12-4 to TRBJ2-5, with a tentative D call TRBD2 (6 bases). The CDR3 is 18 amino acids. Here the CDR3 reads CASCFYQLGREEAETQYF. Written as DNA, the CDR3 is TGTGCCAGCTGTTTTTATCAGTTGGGCAGGGAGGAGGCAGAGACCCAGTACTTC.

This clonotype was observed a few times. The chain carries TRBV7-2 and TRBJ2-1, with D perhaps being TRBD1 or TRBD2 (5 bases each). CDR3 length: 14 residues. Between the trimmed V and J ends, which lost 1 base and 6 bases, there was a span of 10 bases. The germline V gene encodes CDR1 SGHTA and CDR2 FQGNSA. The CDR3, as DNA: TGTGCCAGCAGCTTAGATACTGGGGGCAATGAGCAGTTCTTC. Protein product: CASSLDTGGNEQFF.

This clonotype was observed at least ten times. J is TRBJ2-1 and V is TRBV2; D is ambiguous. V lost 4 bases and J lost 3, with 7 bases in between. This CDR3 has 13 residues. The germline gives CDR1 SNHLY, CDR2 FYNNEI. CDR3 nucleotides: TGTGCCAGCAGTGGAAGTGTCTACAATGAGCAGTTCTTC. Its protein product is CASSGSVYNEQFF.

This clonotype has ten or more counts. Here the CDR3 DNA reads TGTGCCAGCAGCGTAGAAGGCGGGACTAGCTCCTACGAGCAGTACTTC. It specifies CASSVEGGTSSYEQYF. This rearrangement joins TRBV9 to TRBJ2-7, with TRBD2 matching over 8 bases. The CDR3 extends over 16 amino acids. Unmatched junction bases numbered 5, after V lost 0 bases and J lost 0 bases. Per the germline V gene, CDR1 is SGDLS and CDR2 is YYNGEE.

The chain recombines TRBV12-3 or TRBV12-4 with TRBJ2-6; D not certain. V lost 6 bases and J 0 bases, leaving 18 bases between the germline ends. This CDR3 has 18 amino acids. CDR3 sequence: CASSPRSRRLSGANVLTF. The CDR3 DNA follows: TGTGCCAGCAGCCCCAGGTCCAGGCGCCTCTCTGGGGCCAACGTCCTGACTTTC.

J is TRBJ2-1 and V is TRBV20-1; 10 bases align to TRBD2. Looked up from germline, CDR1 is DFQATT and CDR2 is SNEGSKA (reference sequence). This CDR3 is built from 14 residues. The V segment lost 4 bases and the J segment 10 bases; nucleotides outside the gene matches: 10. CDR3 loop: CSATGTSADGEQFF. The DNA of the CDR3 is TGCAGTGCTACCGGGACTAGCGCCGATGGGGAGCAGTTCTTC.

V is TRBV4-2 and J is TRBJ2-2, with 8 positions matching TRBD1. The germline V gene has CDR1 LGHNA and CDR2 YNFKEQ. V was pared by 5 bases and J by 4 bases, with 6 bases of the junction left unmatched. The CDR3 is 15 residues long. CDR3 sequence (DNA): TGTGCCAGCAGCGAAAGACAGGGGACCACCGGGGAGCTGTTTTTT. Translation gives CASSERQGTTGELFF.

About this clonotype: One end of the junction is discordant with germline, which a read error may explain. CDR3 coding DNA: TGCGCCAGCGGTCGGGTTGGGACCGAGGAGCTGTTTTTT. This sequence encodes CASGRVGTEELFF. The V call is TRBV10-1, the J call TRBJ2-2; D might be TRBD1 or TRBD2, each matching 5 bases. The germline CDR1 and CDR2 sequences are WNHNN and SYGVQD (reference sequence). The CDR3 has 13 amino acids.

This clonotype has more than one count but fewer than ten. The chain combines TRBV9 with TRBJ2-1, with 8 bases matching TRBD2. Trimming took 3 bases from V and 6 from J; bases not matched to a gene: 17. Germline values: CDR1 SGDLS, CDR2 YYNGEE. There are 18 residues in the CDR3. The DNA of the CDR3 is TGTGCCAGCAGCGCCAACCCGGGACTAGAAAGATCCGGCAATGAGCAGTTCTTC. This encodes CASSANPGLERSGNEQFF.

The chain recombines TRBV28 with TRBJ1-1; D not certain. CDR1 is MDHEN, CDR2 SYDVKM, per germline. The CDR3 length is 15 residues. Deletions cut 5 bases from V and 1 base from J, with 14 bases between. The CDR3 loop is CASSPELAQNTEAFF. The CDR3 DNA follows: TGTGCCAGCAGTCCCGAGTTGGCACAGAACACTGAAGCTTTCTTT.

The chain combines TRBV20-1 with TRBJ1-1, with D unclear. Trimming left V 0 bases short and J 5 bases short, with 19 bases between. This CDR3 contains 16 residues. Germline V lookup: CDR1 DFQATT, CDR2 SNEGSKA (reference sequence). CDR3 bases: TGCAGTGCTAGAGATTGGTCAGGCAGGAACCCTACTGAAGCTTTCTTT. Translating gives CSARDWSGRNPTEAFF.

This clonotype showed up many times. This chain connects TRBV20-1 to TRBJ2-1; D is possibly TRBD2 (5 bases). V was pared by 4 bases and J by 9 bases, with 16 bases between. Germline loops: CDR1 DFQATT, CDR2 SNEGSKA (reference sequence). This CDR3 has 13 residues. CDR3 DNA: TGCAGTGCTAATGACGGGAATTTTCCTGAGCAGTTCTTC. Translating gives CSANDGNFPEQFF.

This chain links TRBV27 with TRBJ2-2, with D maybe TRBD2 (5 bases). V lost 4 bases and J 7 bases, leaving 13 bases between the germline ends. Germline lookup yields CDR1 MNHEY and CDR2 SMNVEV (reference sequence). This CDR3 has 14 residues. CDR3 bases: TGTGCCAGCAGTTCCGGCACGGGAAACGGGGAGCTGTTTTTT. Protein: CASSSGTGNGELFF.

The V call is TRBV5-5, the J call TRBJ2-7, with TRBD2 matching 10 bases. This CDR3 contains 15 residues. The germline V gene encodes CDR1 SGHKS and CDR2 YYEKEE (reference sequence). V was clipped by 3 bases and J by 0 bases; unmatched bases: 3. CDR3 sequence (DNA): TGTGCCAGCAGCTGGACTAGCGGTGGCTCCTACGAGCAGTACTTC. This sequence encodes CASSWTSGGSYEQYF.

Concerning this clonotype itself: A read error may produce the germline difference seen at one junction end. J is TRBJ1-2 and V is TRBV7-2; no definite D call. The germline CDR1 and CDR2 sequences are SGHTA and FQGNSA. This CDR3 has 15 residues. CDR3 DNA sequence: TGTGCCAGCAGCTTAGACGCTTCGGCTAACTATGGCGACACCTTC. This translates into CASSLDASANYGDTF.

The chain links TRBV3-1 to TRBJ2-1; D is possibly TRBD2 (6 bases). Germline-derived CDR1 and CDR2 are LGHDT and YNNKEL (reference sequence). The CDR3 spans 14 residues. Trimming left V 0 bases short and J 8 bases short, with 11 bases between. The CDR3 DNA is TGTGCCAGCAGCCAAGATACTAGCCCCGATGAGCAGTTCTTC. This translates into CASSQDTSPDEQFF.